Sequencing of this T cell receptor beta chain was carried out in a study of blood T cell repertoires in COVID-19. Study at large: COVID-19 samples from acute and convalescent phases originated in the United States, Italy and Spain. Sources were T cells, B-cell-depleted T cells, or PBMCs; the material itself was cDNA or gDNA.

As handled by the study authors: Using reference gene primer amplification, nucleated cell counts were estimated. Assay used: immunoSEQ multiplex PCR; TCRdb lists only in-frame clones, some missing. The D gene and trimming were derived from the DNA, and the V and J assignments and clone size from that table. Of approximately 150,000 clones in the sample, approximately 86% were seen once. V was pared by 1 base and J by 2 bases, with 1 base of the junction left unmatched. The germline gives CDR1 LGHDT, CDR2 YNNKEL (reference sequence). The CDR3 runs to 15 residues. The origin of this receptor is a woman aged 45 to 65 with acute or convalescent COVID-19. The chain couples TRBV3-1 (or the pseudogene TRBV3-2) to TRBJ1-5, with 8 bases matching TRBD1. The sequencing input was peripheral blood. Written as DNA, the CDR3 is TGTGCCAGCAGCCAAGCAGGGGGCGGCAATCAGCCCCAGCATTTT. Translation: CASSQAGGGNQPQHF.